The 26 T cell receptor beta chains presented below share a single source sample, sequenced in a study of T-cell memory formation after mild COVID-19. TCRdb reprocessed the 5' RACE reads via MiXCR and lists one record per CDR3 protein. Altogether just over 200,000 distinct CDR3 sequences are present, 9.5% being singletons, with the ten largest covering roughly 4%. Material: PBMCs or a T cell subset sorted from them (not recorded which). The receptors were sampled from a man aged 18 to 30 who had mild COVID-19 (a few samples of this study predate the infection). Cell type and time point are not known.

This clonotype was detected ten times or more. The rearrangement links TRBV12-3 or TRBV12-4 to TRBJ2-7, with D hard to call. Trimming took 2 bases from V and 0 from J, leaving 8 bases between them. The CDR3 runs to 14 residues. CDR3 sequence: CASSLLPSSYEQYF. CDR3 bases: TGTGCCAGCAGTTTACTTCCCAGCTCCTACGAGCAGTACTTC.

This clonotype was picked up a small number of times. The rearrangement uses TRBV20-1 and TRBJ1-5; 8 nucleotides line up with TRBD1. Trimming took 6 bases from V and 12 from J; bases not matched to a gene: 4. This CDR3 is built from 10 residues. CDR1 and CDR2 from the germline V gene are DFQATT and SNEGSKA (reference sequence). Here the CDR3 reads CSAKDRDQHF. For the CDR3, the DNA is TGCAGTGCAAAGGACAGGGACCAGCATTTT.

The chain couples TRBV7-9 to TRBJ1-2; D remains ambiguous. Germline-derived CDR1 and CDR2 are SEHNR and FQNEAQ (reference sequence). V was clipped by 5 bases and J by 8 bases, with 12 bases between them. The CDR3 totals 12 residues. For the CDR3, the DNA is TGTGCCAGCAGCCCCCGCGGACGCGGCTACACCTTC. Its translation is CASSPRGRGYTF.

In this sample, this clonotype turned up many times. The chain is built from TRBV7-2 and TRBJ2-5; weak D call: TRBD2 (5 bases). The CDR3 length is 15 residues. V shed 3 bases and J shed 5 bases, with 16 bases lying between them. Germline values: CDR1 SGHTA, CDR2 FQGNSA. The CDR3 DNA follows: TGTGCCAGCAGCTTGACGGGCCTAGCCATGGAGACCCAGTACTTC. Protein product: CASSLTGLAMETQYF. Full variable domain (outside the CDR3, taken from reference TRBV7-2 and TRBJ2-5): GAGVSQSPSNKVTEKGKDVELRCDPISGHTALYWYRQSLGQGLEFLIYFQGNSAPDKSGLPSDRFSAERTGGSVSTLTIQRTQQEDSAVYLCASSLTGLAMETQYFGPGTRLLVL.

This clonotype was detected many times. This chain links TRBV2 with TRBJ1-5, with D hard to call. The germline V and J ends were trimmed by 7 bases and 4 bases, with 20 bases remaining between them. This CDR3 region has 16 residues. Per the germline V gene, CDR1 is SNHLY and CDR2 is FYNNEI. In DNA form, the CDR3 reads TGTGCCAGCATGGGCGAGGGCCGTGCCGGTAATCAGCCCCAGCATTTT. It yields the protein CASMGEGRAGNQPQHF.

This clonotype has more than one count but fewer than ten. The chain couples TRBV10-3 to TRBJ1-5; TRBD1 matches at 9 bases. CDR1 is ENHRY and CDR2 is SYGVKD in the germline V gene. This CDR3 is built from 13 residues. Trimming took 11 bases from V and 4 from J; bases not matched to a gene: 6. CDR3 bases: TGTGCCGGGACAGGGTCCCTAAATCAGCCCCAGCATTTT. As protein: CAGTGSLNQPQHF.

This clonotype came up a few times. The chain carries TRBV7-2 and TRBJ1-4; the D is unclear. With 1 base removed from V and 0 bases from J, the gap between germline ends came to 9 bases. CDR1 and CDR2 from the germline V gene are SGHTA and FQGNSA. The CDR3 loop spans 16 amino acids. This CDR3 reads CASSLDGWSTNEKLFF. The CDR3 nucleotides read TGTGCCAGCAGCTTAGACGGGTGGTCAACTAATGAAAAACTGTTTTTT.

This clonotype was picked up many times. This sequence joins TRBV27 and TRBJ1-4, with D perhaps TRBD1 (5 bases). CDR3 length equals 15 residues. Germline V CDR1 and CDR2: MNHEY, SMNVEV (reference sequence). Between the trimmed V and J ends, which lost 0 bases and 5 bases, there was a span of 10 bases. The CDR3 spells CASSLSWGLNEKLFF. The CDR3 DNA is TGTGCCAGCAGTTTATCGTGGGGACTCAATGAAAAACTGTTTTTT.

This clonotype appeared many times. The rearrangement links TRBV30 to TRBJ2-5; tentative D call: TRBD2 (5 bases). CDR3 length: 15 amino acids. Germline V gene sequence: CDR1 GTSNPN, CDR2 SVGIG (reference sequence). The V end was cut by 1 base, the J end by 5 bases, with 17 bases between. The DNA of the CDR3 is TGTGCCTGGAGTGAGGGAGCACAAACGGGGGAGACCCAGTACTTC. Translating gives CAWSEGAQTGETQYF.

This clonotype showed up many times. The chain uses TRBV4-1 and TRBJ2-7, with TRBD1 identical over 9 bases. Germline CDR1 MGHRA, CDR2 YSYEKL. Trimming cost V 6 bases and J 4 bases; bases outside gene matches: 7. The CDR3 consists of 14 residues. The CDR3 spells CASSFRTGVYEQYF. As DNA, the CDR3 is TGCGCCAGCAGTTTCAGGACAGGGGTATACGAGCAGTACTTC.

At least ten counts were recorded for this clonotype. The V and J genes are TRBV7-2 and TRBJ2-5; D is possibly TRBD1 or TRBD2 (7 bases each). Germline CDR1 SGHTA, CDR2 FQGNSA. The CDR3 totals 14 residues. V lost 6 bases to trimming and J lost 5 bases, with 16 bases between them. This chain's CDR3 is CASSRPGGAETQYF. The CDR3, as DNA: TGTGCCAGCAGTCGCCCAGGGGGGGCGGAGACCCAGTACTTC.

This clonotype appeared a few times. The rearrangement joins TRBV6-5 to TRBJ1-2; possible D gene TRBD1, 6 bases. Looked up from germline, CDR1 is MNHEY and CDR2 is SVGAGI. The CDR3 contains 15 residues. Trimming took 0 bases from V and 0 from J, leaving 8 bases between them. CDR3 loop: CASSYSTGTNYGYTF. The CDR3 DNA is TGTGCCAGCAGTTACTCCACAGGGACTAACTATGGCTACACCTTC.

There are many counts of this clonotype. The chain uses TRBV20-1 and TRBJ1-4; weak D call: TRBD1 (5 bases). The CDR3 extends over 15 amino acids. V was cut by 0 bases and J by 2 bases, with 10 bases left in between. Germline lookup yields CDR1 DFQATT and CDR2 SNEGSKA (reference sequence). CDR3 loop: CSARDQAGTNEKLFF. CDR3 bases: TGCAGTGCTAGAGATCAGGCAGGGACTAATGAAAAACTGTTTTTT.

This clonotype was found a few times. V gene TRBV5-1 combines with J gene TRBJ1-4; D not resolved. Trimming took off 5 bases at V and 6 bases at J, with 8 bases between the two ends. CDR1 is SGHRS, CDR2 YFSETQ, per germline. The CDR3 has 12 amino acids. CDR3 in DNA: TGCGCCAGCAGGTTCGGAGATGAAAAACTGTTTTTT. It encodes CASRFGDEKLFF. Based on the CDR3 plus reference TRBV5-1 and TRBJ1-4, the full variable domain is KAGVTQTPRYLIKTRGQQVTLSCSPISGHRSVSWYQQTPGQGLQFLFEYFSETQRNKGNFPGRFSGRQFSNSRSEMNVSTLELGDSALYLCASRFGDEKLFFGSGTQLSVL.

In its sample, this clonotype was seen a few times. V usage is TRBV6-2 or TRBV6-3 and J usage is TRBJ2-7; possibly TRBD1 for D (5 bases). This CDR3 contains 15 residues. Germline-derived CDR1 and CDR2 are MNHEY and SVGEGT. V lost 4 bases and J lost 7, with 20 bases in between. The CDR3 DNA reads TGTGCCAGCAGTTCCCCAAACACAGGATCTCGGGAGCAGTACTTC. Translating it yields CASSSPNTGSREQYF.

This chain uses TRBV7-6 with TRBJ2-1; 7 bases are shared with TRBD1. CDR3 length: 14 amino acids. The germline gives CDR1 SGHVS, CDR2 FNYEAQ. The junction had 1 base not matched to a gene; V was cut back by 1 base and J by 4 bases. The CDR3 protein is CASSLGDRYNEQFF. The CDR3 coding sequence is TGTGCCAGCAGCTTAGGGGACAGATACAATGAGCAGTTCTTC.

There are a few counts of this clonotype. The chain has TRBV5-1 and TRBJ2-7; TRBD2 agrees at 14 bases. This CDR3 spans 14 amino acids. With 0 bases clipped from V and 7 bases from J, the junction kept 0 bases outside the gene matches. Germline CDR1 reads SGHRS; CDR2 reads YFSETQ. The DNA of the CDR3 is TGCGCCAGCAGCTTGGGACTAGCGGGGGGGGAGCAGTACTTC. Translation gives CASSLGLAGGEQYF. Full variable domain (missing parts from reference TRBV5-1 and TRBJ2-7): KAGVTQTPRYLIKTRGQQVTLSCSPISGHRSVSWYQQTPGQGLQFLFEYFSETQRNKGNFPGRFSGRQFSNSRSEMNVSTLELGDSALYLCASSLGLAGGEQYFGPGTRLTVT.

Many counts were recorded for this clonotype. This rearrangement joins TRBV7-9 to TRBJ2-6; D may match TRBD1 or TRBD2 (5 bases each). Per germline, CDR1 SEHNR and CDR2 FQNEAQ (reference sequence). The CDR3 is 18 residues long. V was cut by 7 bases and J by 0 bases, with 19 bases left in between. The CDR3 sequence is CASTFLGTGRSGANVLTF. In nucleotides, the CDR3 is TGTGCCAGCACCTTCCTCGGGACGGGACGCTCTGGGGCCAACGTCCTGACTTTC. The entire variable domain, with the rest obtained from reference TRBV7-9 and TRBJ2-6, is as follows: DTGVSQNPRHKITKRGQNVTFRCDPISEHNRLYWYRQTLGQGPEFLTYFQNEAQLEKSRLLSDRFSAERPKGSFSTLEIQRTEQGDSAMYLCASTFLGTGRSGANVLTFGAGSRLTVL.

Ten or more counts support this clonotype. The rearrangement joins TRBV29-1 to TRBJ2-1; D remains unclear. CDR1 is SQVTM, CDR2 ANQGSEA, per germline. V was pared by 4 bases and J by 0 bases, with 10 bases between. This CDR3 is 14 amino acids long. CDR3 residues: CSVVRGSSYNEQFF. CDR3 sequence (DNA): TGCAGCGTTGTAAGAGGTAGCTCCTACAATGAGCAGTTCTTC.

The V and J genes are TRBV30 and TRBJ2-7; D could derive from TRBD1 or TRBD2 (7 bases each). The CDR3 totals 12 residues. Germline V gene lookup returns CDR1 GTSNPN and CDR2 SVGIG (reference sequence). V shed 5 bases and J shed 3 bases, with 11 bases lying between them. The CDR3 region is CAWDREGYEQYF. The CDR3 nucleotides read TGTGCCTGGGACAGGGAGGGCTACGAGCAGTACTTC.

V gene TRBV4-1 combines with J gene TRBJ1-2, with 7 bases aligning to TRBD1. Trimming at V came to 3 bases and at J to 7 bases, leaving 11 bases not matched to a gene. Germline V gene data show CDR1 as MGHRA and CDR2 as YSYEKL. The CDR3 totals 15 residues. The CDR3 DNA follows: TGCGCCAGCAGCCAGGTGAACAGGGGCTCTGCTGGCTACACCTTC. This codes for CASSQVNRGSAGYTF.

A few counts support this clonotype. In DNA, the CDR3 is TGCGCCAGCAGCTCGGGACTGTCGTTTGGCTACACCTTC. The encoded protein is CASSSGLSFGYTF. The chain employs TRBV5-1 and TRBJ1-2; weak D call: TRBD1 (5 bases). The V end lost 3 bases, the J end lost 7 bases, and 13 bases lay between the germline ends. This CDR3 comprises 13 residues. CDR1 is SGHRS, CDR2 YFSETQ, per germline.

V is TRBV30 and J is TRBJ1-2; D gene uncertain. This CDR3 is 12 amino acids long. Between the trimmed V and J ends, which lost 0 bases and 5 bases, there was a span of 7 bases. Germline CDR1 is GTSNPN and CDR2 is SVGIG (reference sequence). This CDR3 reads CAWSVRGYGYTF. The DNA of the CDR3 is TGTGCCTGGAGTGTACGCGGATATGGCTACACCTTC.

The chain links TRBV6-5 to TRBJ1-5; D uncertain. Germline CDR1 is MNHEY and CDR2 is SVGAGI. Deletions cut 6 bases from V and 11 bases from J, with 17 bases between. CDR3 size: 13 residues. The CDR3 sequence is CASSREPGGTQHF. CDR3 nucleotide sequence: TGTGCCAGCAGCAGAGAGCCGGGCGGGACCCAGCATTTT.

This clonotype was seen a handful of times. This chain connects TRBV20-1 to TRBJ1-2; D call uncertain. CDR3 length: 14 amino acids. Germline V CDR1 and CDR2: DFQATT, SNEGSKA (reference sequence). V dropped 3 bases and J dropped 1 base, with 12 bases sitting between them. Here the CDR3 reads CSASPRTLNYGYTF. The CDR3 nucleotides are TGCAGTGCTAGCCCCCGGACCCTTAACTATGGCTACACCTTC.

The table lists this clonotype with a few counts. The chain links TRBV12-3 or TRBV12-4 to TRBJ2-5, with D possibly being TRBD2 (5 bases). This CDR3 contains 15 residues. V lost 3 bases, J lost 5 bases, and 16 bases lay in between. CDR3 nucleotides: TGTGCCAGCAGTTTGTCAAGCCGAGGCGGGGAGACCCAGTACTTC. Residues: CASSLSSRGGETQYF.